This T cell receptor (beta chain) originates from a study of T cells in localized non-small cell lung cancer. Study results and limitations: In the blood, greater T cell density corresponded to longer overall survival. There was higher T cell clonality in uninvolved adjacent lung than in tumor, and it was highest there. For the top 100 tumor clones, a median roughly 55 also appeared in adjacent lung. Sequencing was restricted to one tumor region; therefore, heterogeneity remains possible.

In the case of this clone: Its specificity is not known.

Sequencing used immunoSEQ multiplex PCR; TCRdb keeps in-frame clones, though not all of them. The sample records 15,000 or so clones, 80% to 90% being singletons. V gave up 3 bases and J gave up 7 bases, with 22 bases separating them. This CDR3 has 16 residues. Germline values: CDR1 PRHDT, CDR2 FYEKMQ (reference sequence). This TCR was recovered from a male donor aged 60 or over with stage I lung adenocarcinoma. The chain links TRBV13 to TRBJ2-7; possible D gene TRBD2, 5 bases. The sample was peripheral blood, taken before any cancer treatment. The chain's CDR3 is CASSFWVGRTRGEQYF. The CDR3 DNA is TGTGCCAGCAGCTTCTGGGTAGGGCGGACCCGGGGAGAGCAGTACTTC.